A selection of T cell receptor beta chains follows, all from one sample in a study of spatial heterogeneity in lung cancer. TCRdb independently ran MiXCR on the 5' RACE reads; one entry per CDR3 protein. The sample contains some 120,000 distinct CDR3 sequences, over 9% of which appear only once. Here the sequenced sample was PBMCs, taken at follow-up. These receptors all come from a male donor with early-stage non-small cell lung cancer. CDR3s include the opening cysteine and the closing phenylalanine or tryptophan. A D gene is named only where the DNA matches it firmly. The size field is filled for only some rows; it gives once, few, many or a size class.

CDR3 length: 13
D gene: -
clone size: -
V gene: TRBV12-3/TRBV12-4
J gene: TRBJ2-5
CDR3 protein: CASSQGGSVTQYF
CDR3 DNA: TGTGCCAGCAGCCAAGGGGGAAGTGTGACCCAGTACTTC

CDR3 length: 16
D gene: TRBD2
clone size: many
V gene: TRBV5-6
J gene: TRBJ2-3
CDR3 protein: CASSLTSGGWTDTQYF
CDR3 DNA: TGTGCCAGCAGCCTGACTAGCGGGGGGTGGACAGATACGCAGTATTTT

CDR3 length: 12
D gene: -
clone size: many
V gene: TRBV5-5
J gene: TRBJ2-7
CDR3 protein: CASSPTVYEQYF
CDR3 DNA: TGTGCCAGCAGCCCGACGGTGTACGAGCAGTACTTC

CDR3 length: 15
D gene: TRBD1
clone size: many
V gene: TRBV6-2/TRBV6-3
J gene: TRBJ2-1
CDR3 protein: CASSPMPGQGREQFF
CDR3 DNA: TGTGCCAGCAGCCCAATGCCGGGACAGGGGCGGGAGCAGTTCTTC

CDR3 length: 15
D gene: TRBD1
clone size: -
V gene: TRBV5-1
J gene: TRBJ2-3
CDR3 protein: CASSWTGGGTDTQYF
CDR3 DNA: TGCGCCAGCAGCTGGACAGGGGGAGGCACAGATACGCAGTATTTT

CDR3 length: 16
D gene: TRBD2
clone size: few
V gene: TRBV28
J gene: TRBJ2-1
CDR3 protein: CASSLPGLAGYNEQFF
CDR3 DNA: TGTGCCAGCAGTTTACCGGGACTAGCGGGCTACAATGAGCAGTTCTTC

CDR3 length: 17
D gene: -
clone size: -
V gene: TRBV28
J gene: TRBJ2-7
CDR3 protein: CASSSPLGRGLGNEQYF
CDR3 DNA: TGTGCCAGCAGTTCCCCATTGGGCAGGGGCCTTGGGAACGAGCAGTACTTC

CDR3 length: 13
D gene: -
clone size: -
V gene: TRBV3-1
J gene: TRBJ2-7
CDR3 protein: CASSQDRKYEQYF
CDR3 DNA: TGTGCCAGCAGCCAAGACAGAAAATACGAGCAGTACTTC

CDR3 length: 15
D gene: TRBD2
clone size: -
V gene: TRBV9
J gene: TRBJ2-7
CDR3 protein: CASSVADGGSYEQYF
CDR3 DNA: TGTGCCAGCAGCGTAGCTGACGGGGGGAGCTACGAGCAGTACTTC

CDR3 length: 14
D gene: -
clone size: many
V gene: TRBV5-1
J gene: TRBJ2-5
CDR3 protein: CASSLEGRLETQYF
CDR3 DNA: TGCGCCAGCAGCTTAGAAGGGCGGCTGGAGACCCAGTACTTC

CDR3 length: 16
D gene: -
clone size: -
V gene: TRBV4-2
J gene: TRBJ1-4
CDR3 protein: CASSQVFGGGGEKLFF
CDR3 DNA: TGTGCCAGCAGCCAAGTATTCGGGGGCGGCGGTGAAAAACTGTTTTTT

CDR3 length: 15
D gene: TRBD1
clone size: many
V gene: TRBV2
J gene: TRBJ2-7
CDR3 protein: CASSEFGTGLYEQYF
CDR3 DNA: TGTGCCAGCAGTGAATTTGGGACAGGGCTCTACGAGCAGTACTTC

CDR3 length: 15
D gene: -
clone size: -
V gene: TRBV28
J gene: TRBJ1-5
CDR3 protein: CASSFLGVSNQPQHF
CDR3 DNA: TGTGCCAGCAGTTTCCTGGGGGTTAGCAATCAGCCCCAGCATTTT

CDR3 length: 15
D gene: -
clone size: few
V gene: TRBV5-4
J gene: TRBJ1-4
CDR3 protein: CASSSMGGPNEKLFF
CDR3 DNA: TGTGCCAGCAGCAGCATGGGAGGGCCGAATGAAAAACTGTTTTTT

CDR3 length: 16
D gene: TRBD2
clone size: -
V gene: TRBV5-4
J gene: TRBJ2-7
CDR3 protein: CASSWGAGKKTYEQYF
CDR3 DNA: TGTGCCAGCAGCTGGGGAGCGGGAAAGAAGACCTACGAGCAGTACTTC

CDR3 length: 15
D gene: TRBD1
clone size: few
V gene: TRBV7-3
J gene: TRBJ2-2
CDR3 protein: CASSSRQGNTGELFF
CDR3 DNA: TGTGCCAGCAGCTCCCGACAGGGGAACACCGGGGAGCTGTTTTTT

CDR3 length: 14
D gene: -
clone size: many
V gene: TRBV29-1
J gene: TRBJ1-6
CDR3 protein: CSVGSGAYNSPLHF
CDR3 DNA: TGCAGCGTCGGCTCGGGGGCCTATAATTCACCCCTCCACTTT

CDR3 length: 15
D gene: -
clone size: few
V gene: TRBV10-2
J gene: TRBJ2-3
CDR3 protein: CASSDLIAGTDTQYF
CDR3 DNA: TGCGCCAGCAGTGACCTTATAGCCGGGACAGATACGCAGTATTTT

CDR3 length: 14
D gene: TRBD1
clone size: -
V gene: TRBV28
J gene: TRBJ2-3
CDR3 protein: CASNPDRGRDTQYF
CDR3 DNA: TGTGCCAGCAACCCGGACAGGGGGCGAGATACGCAGTATTTT

CDR3 length: 14
D gene: TRBD1
clone size: few
V gene: TRBV19
J gene: TRBJ2-7
CDR3 protein: CASSSRTGLGEQYF
CDR3 DNA: TGTGCCAGTAGTTCCAGGACAGGGTTGGGCGAGCAGTACTTC

CDR3 length: 14
D gene: -
clone size: once
V gene: TRBV7-2
J gene: TRBJ1-3
CDR3 protein: CASSLGGFGNTIYF
CDR3 DNA: TGTGCCAGCAGCTTAGGAGGTTTTGGAAACACCATATATTTT

CDR3 length: 14
D gene: -
clone size: -
V gene: TRBV14
J gene: TRBJ2-1
CDR3 protein: CASSRLSAIGEQFF
CDR3 DNA: TGTGCCAGCAGCCGACTCTCAGCGATCGGTGAGCAGTTCTTC

CDR3 length: 15
D gene: TRBD1
clone size: few
V gene: TRBV7-3
J gene: TRBJ1-1
CDR3 protein: CASSLLPGGRTEAFF
CDR3 DNA: TGTGCCAGCAGCTTATTACCAGGGGGTAGGACTGAAGCTTTCTTT

CDR3 length: 15
D gene: TRBD2
clone size: -
V gene: TRBV20-1
J gene: TRBJ2-7
CDR3 protein: CSARGASGGIHEQYF
CDR3 DNA: TGCAGTGCTAGAGGAGCTAGCGGGGGGATCCACGAGCAGTACTTC

CDR3 length: 17
D gene: -
clone size: -
V gene: TRBV3-1
J gene: TRBJ1-6
CDR3 protein: CASTPSPGGLYNSPLHF
CDR3 DNA: TGTGCCAGCACTCCAAGCCCCGGAGGTCTCTATAATTCACCCCTCCACTTT

CDR3 length: 19
D gene: -
clone size: many
V gene: TRBV4-2
J gene: TRBJ2-5
CDR3 protein: CASSQDRSGNDKTKETQYF
CDR3 DNA: TGTGCCAGCAGCCAAGATCGAAGTGGGAACGACAAGACTAAAGAGACCCAGTACTTC

CDR3 length: 17
D gene: -
clone size: -
V gene: TRBV5-4
J gene: TRBJ1-3
CDR3 protein: CASSAKDGRTPGNTIYF
CDR3 DNA: TGTGCCAGCAGCGCTAAGGACGGCAGGACTCCAGGAAACACCATATATTTT

CDR3 length: 17
D gene: -
clone size: many
V gene: TRBV29-1
J gene: TRBJ1-1
CDR3 protein: CSVVPDAWSGKRTEAFF
CDR3 DNA: TGCAGCGTTGTCCCGGATGCGTGGTCGGGGAAACGGACTGAAGCTTTCTTT

CDR3 length: 15
D gene: TRBD1
clone size: few
V gene: TRBV6-2/TRBV6-3
J gene: TRBJ1-6
CDR3 protein: CASSYEAGGRSPLHF
CDR3 DNA: TGTGCCAGCAGTTACGAGGCAGGGGGTCGATCACCCCTCCACTTT

CDR3 length: 13
D gene: -
clone size: -
V gene: TRBV6-5
J gene: TRBJ2-7
CDR3 protein: CASSLSDSYEQYF
CDR3 DNA: TGTGCCAGCAGCCTCTCCGACTCCTACGAGCAGTACTTC

CDR3 length: 16
D gene: TRBD2
clone size: few
V gene: TRBV3-1
J gene: TRBJ2-4
CDR3 protein: CASSPGTSRTKNIQYF
CDR3 DNA: TGTGCCAGCAGCCCGGGGACTAGCCGCACCAAAAACATTCAGTACTTC

CDR3 length: 16
D gene: TRBD1
clone size: -
V gene: TRBV4-2
J gene: TRBJ2-3
CDR3 protein: CASSQQGQGGTDTQYF
CDR3 DNA: TGTGCCAGCAGCCAACAGGGACAGGGAGGGACAGATACGCAGTATTTT

CDR3 length: 14
D gene: -
clone size: -
V gene: TRBV7-2
J gene: TRBJ2-3
CDR3 protein: CASSFRDRTDTQYF
CDR3 DNA: TGTGCCAGCAGCTTCAGAGATCGCACAGATACGCAGTATTTT

CDR3 length: 13
D gene: -
clone size: few
V gene: TRBV27
J gene: TRBJ1-5
CDR3 protein: CASSFKMDQPQHF
CDR3 DNA: TGTGCCAGCAGTTTTAAGATGGATCAGCCCCAGCATTTT

CDR3 length: 13
D gene: -
clone size: few
V gene: TRBV13
J gene: TRBJ2-7
CDR3 protein: CASLKWGRDEQYF
CDR3 DNA: TGTGCCAGCCTGAAGTGGGGGCGGGACGAGCAGTACTTC

CDR3 length: 16
D gene: -
clone size: -
V gene: TRBV24-1
J gene: TRBJ2-1
CDR3 protein: CATSSSWGSSYNEQFF
CDR3 DNA: TGTGCCACCTCAAGCAGTTGGGGGAGCTCCTACAATGAGCAGTTCTTC

CDR3 length: 13
D gene: -
clone size: many
V gene: TRBV6-6
J gene: TRBJ1-1
CDR3 protein: CASTPAGAKVAFF
CDR3 DNA: TGTGCCAGCACCCCCGCCGGGGCCAAGGTAGCTTTCTTT

CDR3 length: 14
D gene: -
clone size: few
V gene: TRBV18
J gene: TRBJ2-7
CDR3 protein: CASSPSGPEWEQYF
CDR3 DNA: TGTGCCAGCTCACCGTCGGGACCGGAGTGGGAGCAGTACTTC

CDR3 length: 12
D gene: -
clone size: few
V gene: TRBV7-2
J gene: TRBJ2-5
CDR3 protein: CASSRAGESQYF
CDR3 DNA: TGTGCCAGCAGCCGGGCCGGGGAGAGCCAGTACTTC

CDR3 length: 16
D gene: -
clone size: many
V gene: TRBV6-5
J gene: TRBJ2-2
CDR3 protein: CASSYWVASYTGELFF
CDR3 DNA: TGTGCCAGCAGTTACTGGGTAGCGTCCTACACCGGGGAGCTGTTTTTT

CDR3 length: 15
D gene: TRBD1
clone size: few
V gene: TRBV5-1
J gene: TRBJ2-1
CDR3 protein: CASSRGQGKHNEQFF
CDR3 DNA: TGCGCCAGCAGCCGAGGACAGGGAAAGCACAATGAGCAGTTCTTC

CDR3 length: 14
D gene: TRBD1
clone size: -
V gene: TRBV6-1
J gene: TRBJ1-1
CDR3 protein: CASSADRGDTEAFF
CDR3 DNA: TGTGCCAGCAGTGCCGACAGGGGCGACACTGAAGCTTTCTTT

CDR3 length: 15
D gene: -
clone size: many
V gene: TRBV29-1
J gene: TRBJ1-6
CDR3 protein: CSVEMRDRSCSPLHF
CDR3 DNA: TGCAGCGTTGAAATGAGGGACCGTAGTTGTTCACCCCTCCACTTT

CDR3 length: 13
D gene: -
clone size: many
V gene: TRBV4-1
J gene: TRBJ1-1
CDR3 protein: CASSQVGAAEAFF
CDR3 DNA: TGCGCCAGCAGCCAAGTGGGGGCTGCTGAAGCTTTCTTT

CDR3 length: 17
D gene: TRBD1
clone size: few
V gene: TRBV4-3
J gene: TRBJ1-6
CDR3 protein: CASSQDPGTGVNSPLHF
CDR3 DNA: TGCGCCAGCAGCCAAGATCCCGGGACAGGGGTTAATTCACCCCTCCACTTT

CDR3 length: 15
D gene: TRBD2
clone size: -
V gene: TRBV20-1
J gene: TRBJ2-2
CDR3 protein: CSARRTSQNTGELFF
CDR3 DNA: TGCAGTGCTAGAAGGACTAGCCAGAACACCGGGGAGCTGTTTTTT

CDR3 length: 12
D gene: -
clone size: many
V gene: TRBV20-1
J gene: TRBJ1-6
CDR3 protein: CSARQGNSPLHF
CDR3 DNA: TGCAGTGCTAGACAGGGTAATTCACCCCTCCACTTT

CDR3 length: 18
D gene: TRBD1
clone size: many
V gene: TRBV27
J gene: TRBJ1-6
CDR3 protein: CASSFLLGQAVLFSPLHF
CDR3 DNA: TGTGCCAGCAGTTTTCTTTTGGGACAGGCCGTTCTCTTCTCACCCCTCCACTTT

CDR3 length: 15
D gene: -
clone size: -
V gene: TRBV2
J gene: TRBJ2-3
CDR3 protein: CASRGRDLGTDTQYF
CDR3 DNA: TGTGCCAGCAGGGGCCGGGACCTCGGCACAGATACGCAGTATTTT

CDR3 length: 16
D gene: TRBD2
clone size: -
V gene: TRBV9
J gene: TRBJ2-3
CDR3 protein: CASSTLAGATTDTQYF
CDR3 DNA: TGTGCCAGCAGCACCCTAGCGGGGGCGACCACAGATACGCAGTATTTT

CDR3 length: 15
D gene: TRBD1
clone size: few
V gene: TRBV5-1
J gene: TRBJ1-1
CDR3 protein: CASSGTTGGSTEAFF
CDR3 DNA: TGCGCCAGCAGCGGGACGACAGGGGGCTCGACTGAAGCTTTCTTT